This record looks at one T cell receptor beta chain sequence and its context. The table lists this clonotype with a few counts. Its cognate antigen has yet to be identified. No per-base quality is available; no much larger clone lies one base away. The data were taken from a study of blood T cells in healthy people across ages (dated by TCRdb to the mid-2010s). With regard to the full study: Template switching captured roughly one uniquely barcoded TCR beta cDNA molecule per two T cells in model experiments. Using the same blood draw, the study looked at two additional independent replicas of 1 million unique cDNA reads for two donors, one aged 18 to 30 and the other aged 80 or older. Four age groups were formed from the donors: young (average roughly 15 years), middle-aged (around 41), aged (roughly 59) and long-lived (roughly 88). Donors of different ages were randomly distributed across sequencing lanes to avoid experimental bias. Age-related changes in TCR beta repertoire diversity were measured in the study by deep sequencing normalized with unique cDNA molecular identifiers. Beyond this particular receptor, the publication reports: Observed TCR beta diversity per million T cells fell roughly linearly with age, and a significant reduction was already apparent by age around 39. Bulk unsorted PBMC profiling prevented conclusive comparison of naive and antigen-experienced compartments. Because donor CMV infection status was unknown, age-related changes in expanded clonotypes were potentially confounded. A strong correlation was found between observed TCR beta diversity and the percentage of naive T cells measured by flow cytometry. Total diversity estimates from one million sequenced T cells were considered lower bounds and underestimates. Compared with the aged group, the long-lived group had more naive CD4+ T cells, fewer expanded clones and increased TCR diversity, a pattern suggesting age selection.

Counted from cysteine to phenylalanine, this CDR3 has 20 amino acids. Only the CDR3 part of the read is kept: 60 bases, read in frame from the first base. Preparation of the library involved 5' RACE. The reads were generated on an Illumina HiSeq 2500. A second about 7 to 12 cycle PCR used a sample-barcoded 5' primer and a J-beta primer mix. A template-switch 5' adaptor carrying 12 random nucleotides introduced a unique molecular identifier onto each TCR beta cDNA molecule. Each sample yielded at least 3 million CDR3-containing paired-end reads. The Mint cDNA synthesis kit, primed by a TRBC-specific oligonucleotide, was used to synthesize first-strand cDNA from all RNA. Following uracil-DNA glycosylase treatment, all cDNA underwent a first 18-cycle PCR with the universal primers M1SS and BC2_uni_R. The original pipeline was this. For normalization, 1 million high-quality reads, each with a distinct molecular identifier, were randomly selected from each sample. Reads with shared molecular identifiers were discarded instead of being binned into consensus sequences. MiTCR, with a Q25 quality threshold and the strictest error-elimination algorithm, was used for CDR3 identification, clonotype clustering and error correction. A nonparametric unseen species model with Euler transformation was used to estimate lower-bound total TCR beta diversity. TCRdb passed the public sequencing reads through fastp at Q25 and MiXCR, retaining productive beta sequences. Every entry covers one CDR3 protein and lists the most common genes and DNA from its rows. These V and J calls rely on TCRdb rather than the paper's analysis. This sample is represented by about 1.7 million distinct CDR3 sequences; 28% of them were singletons. Of the sample, around 7.7% is held by the ten largest clones.

Systemically healthy Caucasian individuals from Russia, 35 to 50 in total and aged about 6 to 90 years, were included as donors. Ten milliliters of peripheral blood were drawn from each donor into EDTA-treated Vacutainer tubes. Ficoll-Paque density-gradient centrifugation was used to isolate PBMCs, with at least 7 million obtained per sample. Trizol reagent was used to extract total RNA from PBMCs, with at least 6 micrograms per sample. For every donor, flow cytometry on a PBMC aliquot measured the percentage of naive CD45RAhigh/CD27high T cells. The receptor was derived from a woman aged 30 to 39 in good health. Source material: blood. Rearrangement joined TRBV12-3 or TRBV12-4 to TRBJ2-1; the D segment cannot be called with confidence. Gene TRBJ2-7 matches the end of the DNA better, so the J call may be wrong. For the CDR3, the sequence is CASSSFPDVERPLSYNEQYF. The nucleotide sequence is given as TGTGCCAGCAGCTCCTTCCCCGACGTAGAGCGCCCACTCTCCTACAATGAGCAGTACTTC.